This T cell receptor (beta chain) was recorded in a study of tissue T cells after allogeneic stem cell transplantation. Trimming took 6 bases from V and 5 from J; bases not matched to a gene: 5. The germline V gene encodes CDR1 FNHDT and CDR2 SITEND (reference sequence). This CDR3 region has 14 residues. Clones were sequenced by immunoSEQ multiplex PCR, and TCRdb holds only the in-frame ones, with some missing. Counted here are 4,500 to 5,500 clones, about 48% occurring once; the ten biggest clones make up approximately 16%. The time point: mouse harvest day 14 after allogeneic transplant. Each mouse received 10^7 T-cell-depleted marrow cells plus 10^6 splenic CD5+ T cells by tail vein. Tissues came from B6→BALB/c major-mismatch GVHD mice at day 7 or 14. For this clone: The antigen remains unidentified. Gene names denote mouse genes. The CDR3 extends 1 residue past the end of the read, so its final part is completed from the germline J gene.

Study-level results: This small cohort was clinically heterogeneous, and sampling depth was a limitation. Only a limited share of tissue TCRs appeared in blood or spleen. Shared clones across patients were few; motif clustering revealed tissue-specific shared signatures.

The TCR sequence derives from a female BALB/c mouse given C57BL/6 T cells with graft-versus-host disease after an allogeneic hematopoietic cell transplant. V usage is TRBV19 and J usage is TRBJ2-1, with 10 bases lining up with TRBD1. Material for sequencing was gut tissue. Incomplete CDR3 DNA: TGTGCCAGCATCTCCGGGACAGGGGATGCTGAGCAGTTC. It specifies CASISGTGDAEQF. The whole CDR3 reads CASISGTGDAEQFF.